A few counts support the clone carrying this T cell receptor (beta chain). The sample originates from a study of blood T cell repertoires in COVID-19. In the study's own analysis: Amplification from reference gene primers served as the basis for estimated nucleated cell counts. Data came from immunoSEQ multiplex PCR; TCRdb stores just in-frame clones and leaves some out. V, J and clone size derive from that table, while D and trimming were established from the DNA sequence. The sample has 150,000 to 250,000 clones; approximately 80% are singletons. Participants had their cohort set by participant-reported clinical history. Each recovered donor of Cohort 3 presented with two negative PCRs, clearance, or symptom resolution. With 1 base clipped from V and 4 bases from J, the junction kept 4 bases outside the gene matches. Looked up from germline, CDR1 is MGHRA and CDR2 is YSYEKL. The CDR3 contains 15 residues.

The sample was PBMCs or T cells enriched from blood (not recorded which). The sequence derives from a man aged 40-50 years who had recovered from COVID-19. V and J are TRBV4-1 and TRBJ1-3, with 7 bases lining up with TRBD1. In DNA, the CDR3 is TGCGCCAGCAGCCAAGTTGACAGGGAGGGAAACACCATATATTTT. Its translation: CASSQVDREGNTIYF.